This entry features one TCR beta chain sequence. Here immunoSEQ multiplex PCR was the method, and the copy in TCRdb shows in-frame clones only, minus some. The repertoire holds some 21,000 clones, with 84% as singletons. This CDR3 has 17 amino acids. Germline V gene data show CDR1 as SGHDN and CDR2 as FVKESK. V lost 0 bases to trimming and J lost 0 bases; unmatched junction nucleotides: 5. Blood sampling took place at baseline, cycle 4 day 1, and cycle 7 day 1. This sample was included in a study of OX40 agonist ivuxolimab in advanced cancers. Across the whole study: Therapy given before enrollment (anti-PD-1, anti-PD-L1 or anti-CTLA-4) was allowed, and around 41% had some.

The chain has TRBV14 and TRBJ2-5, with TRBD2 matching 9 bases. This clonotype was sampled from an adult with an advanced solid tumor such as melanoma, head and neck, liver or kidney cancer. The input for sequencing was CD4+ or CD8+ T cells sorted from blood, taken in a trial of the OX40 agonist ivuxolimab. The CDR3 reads CASSQDQTSGYQETQYF. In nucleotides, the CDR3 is TGTGCCAGCAGCCAAGACCAGACTAGCGGTTACCAAGAGACCCAGTACTTC. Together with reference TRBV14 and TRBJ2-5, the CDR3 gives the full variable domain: EAGVTQFPSHSVIEKGQTVTLRCDPISGHDNLYWYRRVMGKEIKFLLHFVKESKQDESGMPNNRFLAERTGGTYSTLKVQPAELEDSGVYFCASSQDQTSGYQETQYFGPGTRLLVL.